These T cell receptor beta chains were read from a single sample in a study of CXCR3-negative and CXCR3-positive naive CD8 T cells. TCRdb derives one entry per CDR3 protein from the 5' RACE reads, leaving out DNA. This table lists roughly 93,000 distinct CDR3 sequences. Sequenced input: naive CXCR3+ CD8+ T cells from blood. All receptors come from a human donor in good health. Some clones in this sample may be carry-over from other donors' samples. Both conserved end residues are part of each CDR3.

CDR3	V	J
CSARWDRVNEKLFF	TRBV20-1	TRBJ1-4
CSALGVYFAEAFF	TRBV20-1	TRBJ1-1
CAILIWTSGGIINTGELFF	TRBV7-2	TRBJ2-2
CSVEAVWGNEQFF	TRBV29-1	TRBJ2-1
CASSRGGPNYTQYF	TRBV7-6	TRBJ2-3
CASSATSNEQYF	TRBV27	TRBJ2-7
CASSIPLGRAYEQYF	TRBV13	TRBJ2-7
CSARLRASYEQYF	TRBV20-1	TRBJ2-7
CSARDSPGKGNQPQHF	TRBV20-1	TRBJ1-5
CSASGTASYEQYF	TRBV20-1	TRBJ2-7
CASSLLGGQTGVGEQYF	TRBV7-3	TRBJ2-7
CASSFPDDTQYF	TRBV28	TRBJ2-3
CASSLSRSGEYEQYF	TRBV7-9	TRBJ2-7
CSVYSSYNEQFF	TRBV29-1	TRBJ2-1
CASSLEGQGSSYTGELFF	TRBV7-7	TRBJ2-2
CASSSRLAGGRYAGELFF	TRBV7-2	TRBJ2-2
CASGLSYEQYF	TRBV28	TRBJ2-7
CASSLEFWGHGMNTEAFF	TRBV7-3	TRBJ1-1
CASSQRILGFDEQYF	TRBV3-1	TRBJ2-7
CASSSPKDPRTEAFF	TRBV27	TRBJ1-1
CASSLYSGSPYEQYF	TRBV27	TRBJ2-7
CASRPRGGMAKNIQYF	TRBV28	TRBJ2-4
CSARLSGGAYEQYF	TRBV20-1	TRBJ2-7
CASSYSSLARLNEELFF	TRBV6-2/TRBV6-3	TRBJ2-2
CASSYSRTLNQPQHF	TRBV6-6	TRBJ1-5
CASSQPPLTGGGRLDTQYF	TRBV4-2	TRBJ2-3
CASSFSIAQPQHF	TRBV7-6	TRBJ1-5
CAITGHSTDAQYF	TRBV10-3	TRBJ2-3
CASSYSKAWMDTIYF	TRBV6-5	TRBJ1-3
CASSHGFGGQGPAFF	TRBV14	TRBJ1-1
CASALGGDSYEQYF	TRBV4-1	TRBJ2-7
CSARARAVNTEAFF	TRBV20-1	TRBJ1-1
CASTMGDRPYNEQFF	TRBV19	TRBJ2-1
CASSPGQAIQETQYF	TRBV28	TRBJ2-5
CASSLLPRDTMNTEAFF	TRBV27	TRBJ1-1
CAWNPWDTHEQYF	TRBV30	TRBJ2-7
CASSFSGAVTQYF	TRBV28	TRBJ2-3
CASSLAQGLLTEAFF	TRBV7-2	TRBJ1-1
CASSYERDSSLNQPQHF	TRBV12-3/TRBV12-4	TRBJ1-5
CSVEDVGTGVYEQYF	TRBV29-1	TRBJ2-7
CASSLEPGGAEAFF	TRBV11-1	TRBJ1-1
CASSYNPNYEQYF	TRBV6-2/TRBV6-3	TRBJ2-7
CASTPGLAGGKAYF	TRBV12-3/TRBV12-4	TRBJ2-7